This TCR beta chain was captured by sequencing in a study of cytomegalovirus exposure and HLA in healthy donors. Broader study findings: In vitro checks showed that a few CMV-associated chains really do target CMV antigens. Later, an analysis showed that TCR beta chains associated with HLA were more clonally expanded than others that were equally common.

The PCR made use of 60 Vbeta and 13 Jbeta primers. Original analysis: Per a later analysis, the number of unique TCR beta chains was around 80 million, of which 9 million to 14 million were shared. The protocol was immunoSEQ multiplex PCR, while the TCRdb copy is restricted to in-frame clones and leaves out a portion. V, J and clone size are those of that table, while D and trimming were read from the DNA. Found here are 150,000 or so clones, about 80% of them singletons; the top ten hold around 1%. The CDR3 is made up of 14 amino acids. The V gene's germline CDR1 is SGDLS and CDR2 YYNGEE. Trimming stripped 0 bases from V and 6 bases from J, with 12 bases between. On this clone itself: Its antigen is not known.

This chain connects TRBV9 to TRBJ1-2; D is uncertain. The TCR was taken from a woman aged 40 to 55 in good health and CMV-seronegative. Source material: PBMCs. The CDR3 DNA follows: TGTGCCAGCAGCGTAGATCAGGTACGGCATGGCTACACCTTC. Its protein product is CASSVDQVRHGYTF.